This T cell receptor beta chain derives from a study of blood T cells in healthy people across ages. A second PCR of 7 to 11 cycles used a sample-barcoded 5' primer and a J-beta primer mix. One entry per CDR3 protein results from TCRdb running MiXCR on the 5' RACE reads. The profile shows 700,000 to 950,000 distinct CDR3 sequences, roughly 60% of them singletons. Sequenced: blood. The origin of this receptor is a man under 40 in good health.

The CDR3 region is CASKGGIITDTQYF. The CDR3 DNA reads as TGTGCCAGCAAGGGAGGGATTATCACAGATACGCAGTATTTT. The genes are TRBV6-6 and TRBJ2-3, with 7 nucleotides matching TRBD2. J gave up 2 bases and V 7 bases, and 6 bases lay outside the gene matches. Germline CDR1 and CDR2: MNHNY and SVGAGI (reference sequence). The CDR3 contains 14 residues.